This note documents a single T cell receptor beta chain sequence. The data were taken from a study of blood T cell repertoires in COVID-19. Per germline, CDR1 MGHDK and CDR2 SYGVNS. Trimming shortened V by 4 bases and J by 5 bases, and 11 bases separated the two germline ends. CDR3 length: 13 residues. Generated by immunoSEQ multiplex PCR, the TCRdb table keeps only in-frame clones and is missing some. In the table there are about 230,000 clones, more than 75% of which are singletons. The sample was PBMCs or T cells enriched from blood (not recorded which). The V and J genes are TRBV25-1 and TRBJ2-5; D ambiguous. The receptor was derived from a man aged 18-30 years who had recovered from COVID-19. The DNA for the CDR3 is TGTGCCAGCAGTGCAGGATTTTTTGAGACCCAGTACTTC. It is translated as CASSAGFFETQYF. Using reference TRBV25-1 and TRBJ2-5 for the parts outside the CDR3, the full variable domain is EADIYQTPRYLVIGTGKKITLECSQTMGHDKMYWYQQDPGMELHLIHYSYGVNSTEKGDLSSESTVSRIRTEHFPLTLESARPSHTSQYLCASSAGFFETQYFGPGTRLLVL.